This TCR beta chain originates from a study of blood T cell repertoires in COVID-19. Overall study: COVID-19 samples from acute and convalescent phases originated in the United States, Italy and Spain. PBMCs, B-cell-depleted T cells, or T cells were the source of the cDNA or gDNA that made up the material.

Methods used by the authors: Amplification from reference gene primers served as the basis for estimated nucleated cell counts. Profiled with immunoSEQ multiplex PCR; TCRdb holds only in-frame clones, not every one. V, J and clone size are taken as reported in that table, and D and trimming were inferred from the DNA itself. The sample includes fewer than 200,000 clones, 75% to 90% of them seen just once. Germline CDR1 and CDR2: SGHRS and YFSETQ. The trim removed 2 bases at V and 7 bases at J, leaving 5 bases unmatched. CDR3 length equals 14 residues. Seattle-derived patients entered the study during active infection and were followed longitudinally.

This chain links TRBV5-1 with TRBJ1-4; 7 nucleotides line up with TRBD1. This TCR derives from a woman in her seventies with COVID-19, enrolled during active disease. The sequenced material came from peripheral blood. Written as DNA, the CDR3 is TGCGCCAGCAGCTTACAGGGGTTCGGTGAAAAACTGTTTTTT. Protein sequence: CASSLQGFGEKLFF.